What follows are 16 T cell receptor beta chains derived from one specimen sequenced in a study of circulating and synovial CD4+ cells in juvenile arthritis. Generated by immunoSEQ multiplex PCR, the TCRdb table keeps only in-frame clones and is missing some. The sample lists approximately 16,000 clones, approximately 90% occurring once. Sequenced material: CD4+ T cells from blood. The source is a human donor with juvenile idiopathic arthritis.

This rearrangement joins TRBV7-9 to TRBJ2-7, with TRBD1 matching over 7 bases. CDR1 and CDR2 (germline): SEHNR, FQNEAQ (reference sequence). V lost 1 base to trimming and J lost 6 bases; unmatched junction nucleotides: 6. The CDR3 is 14 residues long. CDR3 loop: CASSLDTPGGEQYF. CDR3 coding DNA: TGTGCCAGCAGCTTAGACACTCCAGGGGGCGAGCAGTACTTC.

The CDR3 loop reads CASRQVGTGSSLDTQYF. The CDR3 nucleotides read TGTGCCAGCAGGCAAGTCGGGACAGGGTCTTCTCTAGATACGCAGTATTTT. V usage is TRBV7-8 and J usage is TRBJ2-3, with 9 bases fitting TRBD1. V lost 6 bases to trimming and J lost 5 bases; unmatched junction nucleotides: 15. The CDR3 spans 17 residues. CDR1 SGHVS and CDR2 FQNEAQ come from the germline V gene.

The V gene is TRBV4-3, the J gene TRBJ2-3, with a weak D call TRBD2 (7 bases). Trimming took off 3 bases at V and 5 bases at J, with 21 bases between the two ends. The CDR3 loop spans 17 amino acids. Germline V gives CDR1 LGHNA, CDR2 YSLEER. The CDR3 DNA is TGCGCCAGCAGCCATGGGAATCGGGGGGCGATTGGAGATACGCAGTATTTT. Its translation is CASSHGNRGAIGDTQYF.

The rearrangement uses TRBV5-4 and TRBJ1-4; TRBD1 matches at 10 bases. Looked up from germline, CDR1 is SGHNT and CDR2 is YYREEE (reference sequence). The CDR3 runs to 18 residues. The trim removed 9 bases at V and 0 bases at J, leaving 14 bases unmatched. The CDR3 loop is CATFSIPGQGSTNEKLFF. CDR3 DNA: TGTGCCACTTTCTCAATACCGGGACAGGGGTCAACTAATGAAAAACTGTTTTTT.

Concerning this clone itself: Different DNA sequences within this sample yield the same CDR3. The chain couples TRBV19 to TRBJ1-6; 8 nucleotides agree with TRBD1. With 11 bases clipped from V and 9 bases from J, the junction kept 9 bases outside the gene matches. CDR3 size: 13 residues. Germline loops: CDR1 LNHDA, CDR2 SQIVND (reference sequence). The CDR3 spells CASADRDFSPLHF. CDR3 in DNA: TGTGCCTCAGCGGACAGGGATTTTTCACCCCTCCACTTT.

The chain has TRBV27 and TRBJ2-2; D gene ambiguous. There are 14 residues in the CDR3. Germline values: CDR1 MNHEY, CDR2 SMNVEV (reference sequence). Trimming stripped 8 bases from V and 5 bases from J, with 15 bases between. CDR3 loop: CASHRRGNTGELFF. CDR3 nucleotides: TGTGCCAGCCACCGGCGAGGTAATACCGGGGAGCTGTTTTTT.

The rearrangement links TRBV5-6 to TRBJ2-7, with TRBD2 matching over 13 bases. Germline V gene sequence: CDR1 SGHDT, CDR2 YYEEEE. CDR3 length equals 16 residues. Trimming at V came to 4 bases and at J to 7 bases, leaving 11 bases not matched to a gene. The CDR3 bases are TGTGCCAGCAGCGGGGAACTAGCGGGAGGGCCTCGGGAGCAGTACTTC. It translates to CASSGELAGGPREQYF.

This chain's CDR3 is CASSQEGQLLVPSPLHF. The DNA for the CDR3 is TGTGCCAGCAGCCAAGAGGGACAGCTATTAGTACCCTCACCCCTCCACTTT. The J gene is TRBJ1-6, the V gene TRBV4-2, with 7 positions matching TRBD1. CDR3 length equals 17 residues. The V segment lost 0 bases and the J segment 10 bases; nucleotides outside the gene matches: 12. CDR1 is LGHNA and CDR2 is YNFKEQ in the germline V gene.

The rearrangement links TRBV5-1 to TRBJ1-5; weak D call: TRBD1 (5 bases). With 2 bases removed from V and 5 bases from J, the gap between germline ends came to 14 bases. This CDR3 is built from 15 residues. Germline CDR1 reads SGHRS; CDR2 reads YFSETQ. CDR3 sequence: CASSLSGQGDQPQHF. CDR3 nucleotides: TGCGCCAGCAGCTTATCAGGGCAGGGTGATCAGCCCCAGCATTTT.

This clone was observed once. This chain joins TRBV11-2 and TRBJ2-5; the match to TRBD1 covers 7 bases. Unmatched junction bases numbered 9, after V lost 3 bases and J lost 11 bases. CDR1 and CDR2 (germline): SGHAT, FQNNGV. The CDR3 has 13 amino acids. The CDR3 is CASSFLGQEQQYF. The CDR3 coding sequence is TGTGCCAGCAGCTTCCTCGGACAGGAGCAGCAGTACTTC.

CDR3: CASSLGTAYGYTF. The DNA for the CDR3 is TGTGCCAGCAGCTTAGGGACAGCCTATGGCTACACCTTC. The genes are TRBV7-2 and TRBJ1-2; D is possibly TRBD1 (6 bases). Trimming left V 1 base short and J 4 bases short, with 7 bases between. The CDR3 is 13 amino acids. Germline assignment: CDR1 SGHTA and CDR2 FQGNSA.

The chain couples TRBV18 to TRBJ2-7; 8 bases map to TRBD1. The CDR3 runs 18 residues. CDR1 and CDR2 (germline): KGHSH, LQKENI. V shed 0 bases and J 2 bases; nucleotides not matched to a gene: 12. CDR3 in amino acids: CASSPPQGENKAPYEQYF. The CDR3 coding sequence is TGTGCCAGCTCACCACCACAGGGGGAAAATAAGGCACCCTACGAGCAGTACTTC.

This sequence joins TRBV6-5 and TRBJ2-7, with D perhaps TRBD2 (8 bases). V lost 0 bases to trimming and J lost 6 bases, with 15 bases between them. Germline V CDR1 and CDR2: MNHEY, SVGAGI. The CDR3 has 15 residues. CDR3 bases: TGTGCCAGCAGTTACTCGCGGGACAGCGGGGGCGAGCAGTACTTC. It encodes CASSYSRDSGGEQYF.

This clone was detected only a few times. The rearrangement links TRBV19 to TRBJ1-3; D remains ambiguous. CDR1 is LNHDA and CDR2 is SQIVND in the germline V gene (reference sequence). The V end was cut by 3 bases, the J end by 1 base, with 7 bases between. The CDR3 runs 14 residues. DNA for the CDR3: TGTGCCAGTAGTATCAGTACGTCTGGAAACACCATATATTTT. Its protein product is CASSISTSGNTIYF.

The gene calls are TRBV9 and TRBJ2-1, with TRBD2 matching 7 bases. The CDR3 runs 15 residues. V dropped 1 base and J dropped 3; count of bases not matched to a gene: 4. Germline V lookup: CDR1 SGDLS, CDR2 YYNGEE. CDR3 sequence reads: CASSVQPGGYNEQFF. DNA of the CDR3: TGTGCCAGCAGCGTACAGCCGGGAGGCTACAATGAGCAGTTCTTC. Full variable domain (missing parts from reference TRBV9 and TRBJ2-1): DSGVTQTPKHLITATGQRVTLRCSPRSGDLSVYWYQQSLDQGLQFLIQYYNGEERAKGNILERFSAQQFPDLHSELNLSSLELGDSALYFCASSVQPGGYNEQFFGPGTRLTVL.

The CDR3 DNA is TGTGCCAGCAGCCCGCATAGCGGGGCGAGCACAGATACGCAGTATTTT. This sequence encodes CASSPHSGASTDTQYF. The rearrangement joins TRBV5-6 to TRBJ2-3; TRBD2 matches 8 bases. Germline V gives CDR1 SGHDT, CDR2 YYEEEE. This CDR3 spans 16 amino acids. J gave up 0 bases and V 4 bases, and 7 bases lay outside the gene matches.